This T cell receptor beta chain was sequenced in a study of T cell responses to AZD1222 COVID-19 vaccine. The sample holds a few counts of this clone. The germline gives CDR1 SGDLS, CDR2 YYNGEE. The ends were cut back, 0 bases at V and 2 bases at J, with 12 bases in the middle. This CDR3 has 15 residues. Generated by immunoSEQ multiplex PCR, the TCRdb table keeps only in-frame clones and is missing some. Of 84,000 or so clones in the sample, 90% were seen once. This sample comprised peripheral blood, obtained 28 days after the second AZD1222 dose. The receptor's source is an adult who received the AZD1222 COVID-19 vaccine. The V and J genes are TRBV9 and TRBJ2-7, with D possibly being TRBD1 or TRBD2 (5 bases each). The CDR3 sequence is CASSVAEGWTYEQYF. In DNA form, the CDR3 reads TGTGCCAGCAGCGTAGCTGAGGGGTGGACCTACGAGCAGTACTTC.